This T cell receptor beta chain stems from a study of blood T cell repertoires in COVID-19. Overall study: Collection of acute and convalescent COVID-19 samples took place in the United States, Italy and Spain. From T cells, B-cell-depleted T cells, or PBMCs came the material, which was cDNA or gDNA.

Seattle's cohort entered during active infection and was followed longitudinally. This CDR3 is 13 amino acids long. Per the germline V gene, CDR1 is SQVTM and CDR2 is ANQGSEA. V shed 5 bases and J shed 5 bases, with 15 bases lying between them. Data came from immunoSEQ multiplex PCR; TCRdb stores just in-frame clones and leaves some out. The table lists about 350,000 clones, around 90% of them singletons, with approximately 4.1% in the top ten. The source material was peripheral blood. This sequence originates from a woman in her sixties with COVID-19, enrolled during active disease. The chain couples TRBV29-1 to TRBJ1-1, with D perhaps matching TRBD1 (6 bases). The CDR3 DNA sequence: TGCAGCGTTTTTAAACAGGGAAGGACTGAAGCTTTCTTT. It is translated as CSVFKQGRTEAFF.